Listed here is a single TCR beta chain. Its matching antigen is unknown. This specimen comes from a study of PD-L1 blockade in urothelial cancer. Study results and limitations: Tumor-linked clones in blood grew more by 3 weeks in durable-benefit patients.

The method was immunoSEQ multiplex PCR; TCRdb's version includes in-frame clones alone and lacks a portion of them. Here the sample spans about 73,000 clones, about 89% being singletons. Looked up from germline, CDR1 is MNHNS and CDR2 is SASEGT. This CDR3 comprises 17 residues. The V and J ends lost 0 bases and 2 bases respectively, with 14 bases between them. The chain recombines TRBV6-1 with TRBJ1-5; no definite D call. The clonotype comes from a man in his 60s with urothelial cancer. The specimen was PBMCs, collected around atezolizumab (anti-PD-L1) treatment. CDR3 bases: TGTGCCAGCAGTGAAGCGGGAGGATACAGAGGCAATCAGCCCCAGCATTTT. Translation: CASSEAGGYRGNQPQHF.